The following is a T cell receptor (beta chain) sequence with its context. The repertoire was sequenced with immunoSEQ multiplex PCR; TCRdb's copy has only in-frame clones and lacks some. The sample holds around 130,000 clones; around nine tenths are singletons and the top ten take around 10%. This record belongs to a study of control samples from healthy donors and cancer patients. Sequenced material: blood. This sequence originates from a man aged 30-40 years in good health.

CDR3 protein: CASRPGQVLYGYTF. CDR3 sequence (DNA): TGCGCCAGCAGGCCCGGACAAGTTTTATATGGCTACACCTTC. J is TRBJ1-2 and V is TRBV5-1; maybe TRBD1 (5 bases). V was shortened by 5 bases and J by 5 bases, with 16 bases between the two germline ends. CDR1 and CDR2 (germline): SGHRS, YFSETQ. CDR3 length equals 14 residues.